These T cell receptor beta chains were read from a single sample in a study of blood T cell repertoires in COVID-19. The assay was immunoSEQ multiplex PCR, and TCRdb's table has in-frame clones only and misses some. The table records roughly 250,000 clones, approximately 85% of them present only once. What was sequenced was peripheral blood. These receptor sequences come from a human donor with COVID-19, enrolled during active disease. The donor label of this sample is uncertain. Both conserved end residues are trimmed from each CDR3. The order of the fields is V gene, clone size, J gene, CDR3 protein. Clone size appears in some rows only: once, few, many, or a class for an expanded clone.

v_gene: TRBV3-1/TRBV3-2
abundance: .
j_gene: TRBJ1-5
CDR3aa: ASSQGGLSNQPQH

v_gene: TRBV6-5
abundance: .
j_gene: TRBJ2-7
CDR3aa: ASSYSTGFLGEQY

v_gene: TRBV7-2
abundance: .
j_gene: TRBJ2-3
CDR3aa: ASSQRLTDTQY

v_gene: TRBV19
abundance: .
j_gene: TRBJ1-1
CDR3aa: ASSIVSGSLNTEAF

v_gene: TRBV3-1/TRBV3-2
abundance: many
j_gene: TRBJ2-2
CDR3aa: ASSQDKFQGGTGTGELF

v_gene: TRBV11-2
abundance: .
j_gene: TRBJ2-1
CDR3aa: ASSLDLNGEQF

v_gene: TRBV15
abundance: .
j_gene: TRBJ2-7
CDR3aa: ATSEGLAGAYEQY

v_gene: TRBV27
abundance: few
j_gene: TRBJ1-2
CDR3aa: ASSRDRGYDGYT

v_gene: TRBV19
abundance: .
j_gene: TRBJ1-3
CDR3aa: ASSATASSGNTIY

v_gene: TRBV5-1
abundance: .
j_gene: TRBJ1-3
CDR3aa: ASSSVSGNTIY

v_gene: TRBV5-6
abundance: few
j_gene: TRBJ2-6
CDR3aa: ASSFIGGGGANVLT

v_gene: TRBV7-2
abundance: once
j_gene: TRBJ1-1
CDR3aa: ASSPQLAEAF

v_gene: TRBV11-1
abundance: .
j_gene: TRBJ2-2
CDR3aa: ASSRINLGGTGELF

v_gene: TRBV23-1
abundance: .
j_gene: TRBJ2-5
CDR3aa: ASSQSPGQGWGTQY

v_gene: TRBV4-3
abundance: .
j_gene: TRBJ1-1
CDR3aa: ASSHTGTGNTEAF

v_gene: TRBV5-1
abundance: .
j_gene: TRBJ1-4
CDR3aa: ASSPDTPDEKLF

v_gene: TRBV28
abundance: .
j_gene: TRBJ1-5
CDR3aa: ASSLSGDSNQPQH

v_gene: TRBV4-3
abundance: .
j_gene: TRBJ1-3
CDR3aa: ASSQDPPPGDTIY

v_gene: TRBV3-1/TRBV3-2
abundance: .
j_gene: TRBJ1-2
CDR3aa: ASSQYPPRRAGSYGYT

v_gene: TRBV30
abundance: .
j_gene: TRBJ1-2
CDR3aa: AWSVVGGGYT

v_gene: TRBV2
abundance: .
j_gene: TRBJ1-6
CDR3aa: ASNRAGSPLH

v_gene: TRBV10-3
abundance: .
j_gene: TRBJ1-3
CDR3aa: AISPRVDSGNTIY

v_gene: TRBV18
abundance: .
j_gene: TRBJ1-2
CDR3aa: ASSPQGAFGYT

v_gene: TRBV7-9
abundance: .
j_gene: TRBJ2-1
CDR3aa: ASSPRGVDEQF

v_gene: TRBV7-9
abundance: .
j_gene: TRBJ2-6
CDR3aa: ASSLVGANVLT

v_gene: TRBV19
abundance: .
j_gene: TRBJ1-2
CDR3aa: ASSIPGGSNYGYT

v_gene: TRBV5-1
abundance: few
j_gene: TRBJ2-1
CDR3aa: ASSRGGLAENEQF

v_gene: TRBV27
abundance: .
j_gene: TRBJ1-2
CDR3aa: ATQDFRFAGYT

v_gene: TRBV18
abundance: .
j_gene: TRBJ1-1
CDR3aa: ASSPTGNTEAF

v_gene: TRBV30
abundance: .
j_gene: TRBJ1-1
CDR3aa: AWSGDRSTEAF

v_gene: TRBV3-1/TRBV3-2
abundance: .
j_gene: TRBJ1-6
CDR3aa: ASSQDSSYNSPLH

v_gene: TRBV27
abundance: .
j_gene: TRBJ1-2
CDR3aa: ASRPGQGGYGYT

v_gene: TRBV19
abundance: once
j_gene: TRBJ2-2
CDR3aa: ASTSLNPGELF

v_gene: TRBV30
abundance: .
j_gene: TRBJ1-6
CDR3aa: AWSVSGDNSPLH

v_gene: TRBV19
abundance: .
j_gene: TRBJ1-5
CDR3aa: ASSISGNQPQH

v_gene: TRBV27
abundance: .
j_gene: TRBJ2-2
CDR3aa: ASSSGQGLTGELF

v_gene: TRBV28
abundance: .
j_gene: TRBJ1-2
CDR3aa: ASSLNPAGGEGDGYT

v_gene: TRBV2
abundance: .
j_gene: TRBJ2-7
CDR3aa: ASRPLAGGPHEQY

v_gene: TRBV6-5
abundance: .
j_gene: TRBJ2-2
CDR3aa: ASSTGTGNTGELF

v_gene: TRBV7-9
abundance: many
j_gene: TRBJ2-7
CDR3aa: ASSLEMAQRAYEQY

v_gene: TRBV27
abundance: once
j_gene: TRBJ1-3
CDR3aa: ASSSLTDGNTIY

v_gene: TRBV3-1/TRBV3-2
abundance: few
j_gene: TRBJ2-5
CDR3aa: ASSQEQGGSETQY